This T cell receptor beta chain was captured in a study of naive and memory T cell subsets. General study points: Naive repertoires, especially CD8, held a few larger clonotypes, possibly memory cells re-expressing CD45RA.

The table lists this clonotype with many counts. Its matching antigen is unknown. Both TRBC1 and TRBC2 were covered by a beta constant-region primer of two equimolar oligonucleotides. Nested alpha and beta constant-region primers with the SP2 primer drove four PCR rounds on ligated cDNA. TCRdb passed the UMI-ligation and nested PCR reads through MiXCR, listing each CDR3 protein once. The repertoire holds approximately 140,000 distinct CDR3 sequences, with 22% as singletons. In germline, CDR1 is DFQATT, CDR2 SNEGSKA (reference sequence). After removal of 3 bases from V and 7 bases from J, the junction contained 3 bases not matched to a gene. This CDR3 is built from 12 residues.

The clonotype was recovered from a human donor in good health. What was sequenced was naive CD4+ T cells from blood. The chain joins TRBV20-1 to TRBJ2-4; 7 positions match TRBD2. In DNA, the CDR3 is TGCAGTGCTAGGATGGGGGGGAACATTCAGTACTTC. Its protein is CSARMGGNIQYF.